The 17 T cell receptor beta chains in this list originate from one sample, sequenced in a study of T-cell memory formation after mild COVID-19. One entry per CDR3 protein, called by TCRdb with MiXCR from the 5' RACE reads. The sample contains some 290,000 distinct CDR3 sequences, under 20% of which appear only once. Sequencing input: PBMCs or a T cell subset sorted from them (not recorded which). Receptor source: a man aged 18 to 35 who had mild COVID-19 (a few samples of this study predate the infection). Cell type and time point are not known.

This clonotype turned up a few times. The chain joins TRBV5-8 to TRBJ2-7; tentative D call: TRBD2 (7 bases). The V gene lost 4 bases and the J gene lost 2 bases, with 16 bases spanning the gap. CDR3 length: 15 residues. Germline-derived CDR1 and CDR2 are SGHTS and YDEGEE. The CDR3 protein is CASSLLSGDTYEQYF. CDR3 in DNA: TGTGCCAGCAGCCTACTGAGCGGGGACACCTACGAGCAGTACTTC.

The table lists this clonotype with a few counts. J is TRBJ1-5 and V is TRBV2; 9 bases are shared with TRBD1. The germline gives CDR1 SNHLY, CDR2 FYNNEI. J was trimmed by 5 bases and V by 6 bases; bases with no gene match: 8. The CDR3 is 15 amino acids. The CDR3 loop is CASSQGTGSYQPQHF. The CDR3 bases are TGTGCCAGCAGCCAAGGGACAGGGAGTTATCAGCCCCAGCATTTT. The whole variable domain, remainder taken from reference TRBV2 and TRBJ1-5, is EPEVTQTPSHQVTQMGQEVILRCVPISNHLYFYWYRQILGQKVEFLVSFYNNEISEKSEIFDDQFSVERPDGSNFTLKIRSTKLEDSAMYFCASSQGTGSYQPQHFGDGTRLSIL.

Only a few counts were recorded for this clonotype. DNA for the CDR3: TGTGCCAGCGAGACAGGGATGGGCAATGAGCAGTTCTTC. Amino acid sequence: CASETGMGNEQFF. The chain joins TRBV9 to TRBJ2-1, with 7 bases matching TRBD1. The CDR3 is made up of 13 amino acids. Trimming at V came to 7 bases and at J to 6 bases, leaving 7 bases not matched to a gene. CDR1 is SGDLS, CDR2 YYNGEE, per germline.

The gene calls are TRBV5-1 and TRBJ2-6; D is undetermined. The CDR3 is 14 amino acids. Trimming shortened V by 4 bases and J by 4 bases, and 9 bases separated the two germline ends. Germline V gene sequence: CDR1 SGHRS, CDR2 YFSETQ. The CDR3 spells CASSPGRGANVLTF. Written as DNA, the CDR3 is TGCGCCAGCAGCCCCGGAAGAGGGGCCAACGTCCTGACTTTC.

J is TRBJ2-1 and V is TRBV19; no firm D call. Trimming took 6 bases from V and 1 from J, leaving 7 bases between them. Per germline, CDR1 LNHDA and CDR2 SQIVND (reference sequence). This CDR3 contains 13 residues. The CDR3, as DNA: TGTGCCAGTAGCCAGGTTTCCTACAATGAGCAGTTCTTC. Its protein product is CASSQVSYNEQFF.

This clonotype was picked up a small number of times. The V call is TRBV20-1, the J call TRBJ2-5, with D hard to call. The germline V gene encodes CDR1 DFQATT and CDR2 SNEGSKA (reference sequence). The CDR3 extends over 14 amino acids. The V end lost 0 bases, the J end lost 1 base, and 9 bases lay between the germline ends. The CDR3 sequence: CSARDRTVQETQYF. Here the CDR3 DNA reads TGCAGTGCTAGAGATCGAACAGTCCAAGAGACCCAGTACTTC.

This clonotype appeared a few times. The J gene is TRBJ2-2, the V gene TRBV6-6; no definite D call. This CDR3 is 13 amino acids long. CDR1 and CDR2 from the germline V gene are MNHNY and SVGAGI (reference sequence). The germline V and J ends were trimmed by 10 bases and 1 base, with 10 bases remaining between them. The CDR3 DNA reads TGTGCCACCGCGACCCAGAACACCGGGGAGCTGTTTTTT. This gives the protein CATATQNTGELFF.

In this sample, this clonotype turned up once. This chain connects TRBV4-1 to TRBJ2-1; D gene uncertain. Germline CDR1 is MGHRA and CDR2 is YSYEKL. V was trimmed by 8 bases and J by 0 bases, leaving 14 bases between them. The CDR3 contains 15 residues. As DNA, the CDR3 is TGCGCCAGCTCAAACGATGGGTTCTCCTACAATGAGCAGTTCTTC. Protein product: CASSNDGFSYNEQFF.

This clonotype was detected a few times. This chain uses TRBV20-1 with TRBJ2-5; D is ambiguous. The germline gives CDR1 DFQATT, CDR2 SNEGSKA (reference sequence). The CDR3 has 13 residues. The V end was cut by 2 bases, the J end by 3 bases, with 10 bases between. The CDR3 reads CSARSGRKETQYF. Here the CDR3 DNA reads TGCAGTGCTAGATCTGGCAGAAAAGAGACCCAGTACTTC.

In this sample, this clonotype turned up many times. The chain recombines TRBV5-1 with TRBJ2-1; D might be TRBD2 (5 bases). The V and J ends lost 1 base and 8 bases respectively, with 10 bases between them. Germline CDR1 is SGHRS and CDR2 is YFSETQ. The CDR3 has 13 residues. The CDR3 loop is CASSLPISDEQFF. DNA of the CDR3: TGCGCCAGCAGCTTGCCAATTAGCGATGAGCAGTTCTTC. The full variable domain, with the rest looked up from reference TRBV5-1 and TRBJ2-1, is KAGVTQTPRYLIKTRGQQVTLSCSPISGHRSVSWYQQTPGQGLQFLFEYFSETQRNKGNFPGRFSGRQFSNSRSEMNVSTLELGDSALYLCASSLPISDEQFFGPGTRLTVL.

The CDR3 sequence: CASSYALDQVGYEQYV. CDR3 in DNA: TGTGCCAGCAGTTACGCCCTCGACCAAGTGGGCTACGAGCAGTACGTC. This chain connects TRBV6-6 to TRBJ2-7; no reliable D call. Trimming took off 2 bases at V and 3 bases at J, with 17 bases between the two ends. This CDR3 region has 16 residues. The germline V gene encodes CDR1 MNHNY and CDR2 SVGAGI (reference sequence).

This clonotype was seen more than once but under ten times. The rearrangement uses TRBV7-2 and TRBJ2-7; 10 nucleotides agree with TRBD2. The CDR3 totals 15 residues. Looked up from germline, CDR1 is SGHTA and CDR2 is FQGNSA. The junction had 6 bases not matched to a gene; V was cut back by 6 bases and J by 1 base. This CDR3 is CASSQTSGQSYEQYF. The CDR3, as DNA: TGTGCCAGCAGTCAGACTAGCGGGCAATCCTACGAGCAGTACTTC.

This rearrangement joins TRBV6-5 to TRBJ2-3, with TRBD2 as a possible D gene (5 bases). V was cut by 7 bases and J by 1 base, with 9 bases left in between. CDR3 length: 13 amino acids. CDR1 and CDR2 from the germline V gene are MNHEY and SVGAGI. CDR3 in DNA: TGTGCCAGCACCAACGGGGGCACAGATACGCAGTATTTT. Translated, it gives CASTNGGTDTQYF.

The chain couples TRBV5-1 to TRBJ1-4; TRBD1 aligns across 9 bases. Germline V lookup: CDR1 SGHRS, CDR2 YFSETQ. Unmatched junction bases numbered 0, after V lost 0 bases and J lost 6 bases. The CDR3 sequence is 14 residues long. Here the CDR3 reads CASSLGQGDEKLFF. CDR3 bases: TGCGCCAGCAGCTTGGGACAGGGGGATGAAAAACTGTTTTTT.

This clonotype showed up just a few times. The CDR3 DNA reads as TGCGCCAGCCGGGACGGGCGGTATAACACTGAAGCTTTCTTT. It specifies CASRDGRYNTEAFF. This chain joins TRBV5-1 and TRBJ1-1; weak D call: TRBD1 (5 bases). Germline V gives CDR1 SGHRS, CDR2 YFSETQ. This CDR3 is built from 14 residues. Trimming left V 7 bases short and J 2 bases short, with 15 bases between.

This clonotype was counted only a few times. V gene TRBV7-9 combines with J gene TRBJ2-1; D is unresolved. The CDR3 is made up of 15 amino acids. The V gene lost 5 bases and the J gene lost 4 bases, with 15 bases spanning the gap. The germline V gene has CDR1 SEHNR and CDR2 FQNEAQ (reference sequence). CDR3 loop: CASSDQIGLYNEQFF. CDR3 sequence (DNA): TGTGCCAGCAGCGACCAAATAGGGCTTTACAATGAGCAGTTCTTC.

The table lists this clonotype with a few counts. CDR3 nucleotides: TGTGCCAGCAGCGTAGACCGGCACAATGAGCAGTTCTTC. Its translation: CASSVDRHNEQFF. This sequence joins TRBV9 and TRBJ2-1; no clear D gene. Germline-derived CDR1 and CDR2 are SGDLS and YYNGEE. The CDR3 covers 13 residues. The ends were cut back, 0 bases at V and 5 bases at J, with 6 bases in the middle.